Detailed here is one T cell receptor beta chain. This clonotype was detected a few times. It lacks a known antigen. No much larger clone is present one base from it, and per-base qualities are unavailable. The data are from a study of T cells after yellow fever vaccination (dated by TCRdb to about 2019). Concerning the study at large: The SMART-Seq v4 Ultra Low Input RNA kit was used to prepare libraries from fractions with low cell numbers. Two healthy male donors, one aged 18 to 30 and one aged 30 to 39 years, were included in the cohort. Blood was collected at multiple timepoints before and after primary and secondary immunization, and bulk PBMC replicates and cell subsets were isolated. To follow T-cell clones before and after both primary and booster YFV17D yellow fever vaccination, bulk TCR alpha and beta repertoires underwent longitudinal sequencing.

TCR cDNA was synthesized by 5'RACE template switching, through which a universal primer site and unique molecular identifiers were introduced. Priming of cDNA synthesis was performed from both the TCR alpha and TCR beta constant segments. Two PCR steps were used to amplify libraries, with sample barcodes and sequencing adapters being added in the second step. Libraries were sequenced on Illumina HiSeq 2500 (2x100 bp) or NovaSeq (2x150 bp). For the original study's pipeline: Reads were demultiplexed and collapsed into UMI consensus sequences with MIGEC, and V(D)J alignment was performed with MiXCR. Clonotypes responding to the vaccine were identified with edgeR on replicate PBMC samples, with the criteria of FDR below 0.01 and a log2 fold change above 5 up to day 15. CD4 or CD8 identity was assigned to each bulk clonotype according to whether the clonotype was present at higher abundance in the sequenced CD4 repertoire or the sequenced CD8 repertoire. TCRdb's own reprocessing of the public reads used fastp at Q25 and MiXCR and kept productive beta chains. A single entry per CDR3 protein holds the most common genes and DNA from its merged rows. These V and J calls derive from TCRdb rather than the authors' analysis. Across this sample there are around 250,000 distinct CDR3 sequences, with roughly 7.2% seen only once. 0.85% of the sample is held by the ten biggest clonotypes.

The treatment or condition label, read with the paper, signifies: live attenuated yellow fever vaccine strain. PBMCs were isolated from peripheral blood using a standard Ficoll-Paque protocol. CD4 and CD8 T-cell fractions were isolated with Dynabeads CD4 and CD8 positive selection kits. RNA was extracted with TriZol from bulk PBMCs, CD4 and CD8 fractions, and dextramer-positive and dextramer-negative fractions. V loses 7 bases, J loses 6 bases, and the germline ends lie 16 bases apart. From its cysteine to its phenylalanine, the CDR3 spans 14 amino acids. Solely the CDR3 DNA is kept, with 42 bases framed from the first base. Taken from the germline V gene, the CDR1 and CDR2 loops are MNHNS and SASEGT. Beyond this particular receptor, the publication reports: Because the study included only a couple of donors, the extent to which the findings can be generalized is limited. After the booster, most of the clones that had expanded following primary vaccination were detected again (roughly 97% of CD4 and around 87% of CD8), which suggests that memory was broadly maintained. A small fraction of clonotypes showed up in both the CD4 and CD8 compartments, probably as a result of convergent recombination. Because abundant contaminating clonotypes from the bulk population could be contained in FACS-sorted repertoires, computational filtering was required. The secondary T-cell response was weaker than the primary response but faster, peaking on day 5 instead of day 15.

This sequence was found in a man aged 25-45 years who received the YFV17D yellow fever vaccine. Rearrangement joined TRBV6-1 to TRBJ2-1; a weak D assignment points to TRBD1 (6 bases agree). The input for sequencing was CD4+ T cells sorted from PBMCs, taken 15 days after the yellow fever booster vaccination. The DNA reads TGTGCCAGCACTCCGGATAGGGGGATCAATGAGCAGTTCTTC. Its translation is CASTPDRGINEQFF.